The rows below give T cell receptor beta chains drawn from one sample of a study of T cell responses to AZD1222 COVID-19 vaccine. Profiled with immunoSEQ multiplex PCR; TCRdb holds only in-frame clones, not every one. Among about 150,000 clones listed, more than 85% were seen once. The material sequenced was peripheral blood, taken on day 0 of AZD1222 vaccination. These receptors all stem from an adult in good health. Both conserved end residues are part of each CDR3. The order of the fields is V gene, J gene, D gene, clone size, CDR3 protein, CDR3 DNA. A D gene is named only where the DNA matches it firmly. Rows may omit the clone size; those that give it use once, few, many or a size class.

>TRBV18|TRBJ1-1|.|.
CASSPNSELEAFF
TGTGCCAGCTCACCAAATTCGGAGCTTGAAGCTTTCTTT
>TRBV7-9|TRBJ1-2|.|.
CASSYPGSYGYTF
TGTGCCAGCAGCTACCCAGGCAGCTATGGCTACACCTTC
>TRBV12-3/TRBV12-4|TRBJ2-7|.|.
CASRIGGAYEQYF
TGTGCCAGCAGAATAGGGGGGGCCTACGAGCAGTACTTC
>TRBV6-1|TRBJ1-5|.|.
CASSAKGVQVGQPQHF
TGTGCCAGCAGTGCAAAGGGGGTTCAGGTTGGTCAGCCCCAGCATTTT
>TRBV6-5|TRBJ1-1|.|.
CASSAGVAEAFF
TGTGCCAGCAGCGCAGGGGTTGCTGAAGCTTTCTTT
>TRBV5-1|TRBJ2-1|.|.
CASSRDLEQFF
TGCGCCAGCAGTCGGGACCTTGAGCAGTTCTTC
>TRBV25-1|TRBJ2-7|.|.
CASSVSYEQYF
TGTGCCAGCAGTGTTAGCTACGAGCAGTACTTC
>TRBV18|TRBJ1-1|TRBD1|.
CASSPTGGTEAFF
TGTGCCAGCTCACCTACAGGGGGAACTGAAGCTTTCTTT
>TRBV9|TRBJ2-1|.|.
CASSATTIEQFF
TGTGCCAGCAGCGCAACGACTATTGAGCAGTTCTTC
>TRBV3-1/TRBV3-2|TRBJ2-5|.|.
CASSQGPPETQYF
TGTGCCAGCAGCCAAGGGCCCCCAGAGACCCAGTACTTC
>TRBV19|TRBJ2-1|.|.
CASNTARRGASDNEQFF
TGTGCCAGTAACACGGCTAGAAGGGGGGCGAGTGACAATGAGCAGTTCTTC
>TRBV7-2|TRBJ1-2|TRBD1|.
CASSIDRGEGYTF
TGTGCCAGCAGCATCGACAGGGGTGAGGGCTACACCTTC
>TRBV30|TRBJ1-1|.|.
CAWSVRRAFF
TGTGCCTGGAGTGTACGAAGGGCTTTCTTT
>TRBV11-2|TRBJ2-5|.|.
CASSLDGKTQYF
TGTGCCAGCAGCTTAGATGGGAAGACCCAGTACTTC
>TRBV29-1|TRBJ1-2|TRBD1|.
CSVGGTLWQGDYGYTF
TGCAGCGTTGGGGGTACTCTGTGGCAGGGGGACTATGGCTACACCTTC
>TRBV5-6|TRBJ2-7|.|.
CASTPAPALSYEQYF
TGTGCCAGCACCCCTGCTCCAGCGCTATCCTACGAGCAGTACTTC
>TRBV6-5|TRBJ1-4|.|.
CGSGLQGEKLFF
TGTGGTAGTGGTTTGCAGGGTGAAAAACTGTTTTTT
>TRBV6-6|TRBJ1-4|TRBD1|.
CASIADRDNEKLFF
TGTGCCAGCATCGCCGACAGGGATAATGAAAAACTGTTTTTT
>TRBV18|TRBJ1-3|.|.
CASSPPGGSGNTIYF
TGTGCCAGCTCACCCCCGGGGGGCTCTGGAAACACCATATATTTT
>TRBV10-3|TRBJ1-2|.|.
CAISVEEFYGYTF
TGTGCCATCAGTGTGGAGGAGTTCTATGGCTACACCTTC
>TRBV5-8|TRBJ2-7|TRBD1|.
CASSLTTGYEQYF
TGTGCCAGCAGCCTTACGACAGGGTACGAGCAGTACTTC
>TRBV5-6|TRBJ2-2|.|few
CASLRYVTNTGELFF
TGTGCCAGCTTAAGGTACGTTACGAACACCGGGGAGCTGTTTTTT
>TRBV7-6|TRBJ2-7|.|.
CASSLAAGQLYEQYF
TGTGCCAGCAGCTTAGCGGCCGGACAGCTTTACGAGCAGTACTTC
>TRBV18|TRBJ2-1|.|.
CASSPTLQRAAEQFF
TGTGCCAGCTCACCAACGTTACAGCGCGCGGCTGAGCAGTTCTTC
>TRBV15|TRBJ1-5|.|once
CATSNQGSDVPQHF
TGTGCCACCAGCAACCAAGGCTCCGACGTGCCCCAGCATTTT
>TRBV16|TRBJ1-1|.|.
CASSPPGGTEAFF
TGTGCCAGCAGCCCCCCGGGAGGGACTGAAGCTTTCTTT
>TRBV7-2|TRBJ2-7|.|.
CASSFNSGYEQYF
TGTGCCAGCAGCTTTAACTCCGGCTACGAGCAGTACTTC
>TRBV14|TRBJ1-3|.|.
CASSQDYGGISGNTIYF
TGTGCCAGCAGCCAAGACTACGGAGGGATCTCTGGAAACACCATATATTTT
>TRBV5-4|TRBJ2-1|.|few
CASSRTGHVNNEQFF
TGTGCCAGCAGTCGAACAGGGCACGTTAACAATGAGCAGTTCTTC
>TRBV2|TRBJ2-2|.|.
CASRNTGELFF
TGTGCCAGCAGAAACACCGGGGAGCTGTTTTTT
>TRBV18|TRBJ2-7|.|.
CASSPTMDDYEQYF
TGTGCCAGCTCACCTACAATGGACGACTACGAGCAGTACTTC
>TRBV19|TRBJ2-7|.|.
CASSIDEYGEQYF
TGTGCCAGTAGTATAGACGAGTACGGGGAGCAGTACTTC
>TRBV10-2|TRBJ1-1|.|.
CASQDRNKAFF
TGCGCCAGCCAAGACAGGAATAAAGCTTTCTTT
>TRBV2|TRBJ1-5|.|.
CASSDLPGQAHQPQHF
TGTGCCAGCAGTGATCTCCCTGGGCAGGCCCACCAGCCCCAGCATTTT
>TRBV5-6|TRBJ2-5|.|few
CASSKMAGGETQYF
TGTGCCAGCAGCAAAATGGCAGGAGGAGAGACCCAGTACTTC
>TRBV19|TRBJ1-1|.|.
CASSIGSTEAFF
TGTGCCAGTAGTATTGGGAGTACTGAAGCTTTCTTT
>TRBV19|TRBJ2-7|TRBD1|few
CASSIRGQGANEQYF
TGTGCCAGTAGTATCCGAGGGCAGGGGGCGAACGAGCAGTACTTC
>TRBV29-1|TRBJ2-3|.|.
CSVERRGGGDTQYF
TGCAGCGTTGAAAGAAGGGGAGGGGGCGATACGCAGTATTTT
>TRBV19|TRBJ2-2|TRBD2|.
CATTILAGGYTGELFF
TGTGCCACCACGATCCTAGCGGGAGGGTACACCGGGGAGCTGTTTTTT
>TRBV2|TRBJ1-5|.|.
CASSGSTVNQPQHF
TGTGCCAGCAGTGGTTCGACAGTGAATCAGCCCCAGCATTTT
>TRBV6-2/TRBV6-3|TRBJ1-5|.|once
CASSYSWVNQPQHF
TGTGCCAGCAGTTACTCGTGGGTCAATCAGCCCCAGCATTTT
>TRBV2|TRBJ1-5|.|.
CASTITGTRNQPQHF
TGTGCCAGCACCATAACAGGGACCCGCAATCAGCCCCAGCATTTT
>TRBV7-3|TRBJ2-1|.|.
CASSLRQTGGYNEQFF
TGTGCCAGCAGCTTAAGGCAAACCGGGGGTTACAATGAGCAGTTCTTC